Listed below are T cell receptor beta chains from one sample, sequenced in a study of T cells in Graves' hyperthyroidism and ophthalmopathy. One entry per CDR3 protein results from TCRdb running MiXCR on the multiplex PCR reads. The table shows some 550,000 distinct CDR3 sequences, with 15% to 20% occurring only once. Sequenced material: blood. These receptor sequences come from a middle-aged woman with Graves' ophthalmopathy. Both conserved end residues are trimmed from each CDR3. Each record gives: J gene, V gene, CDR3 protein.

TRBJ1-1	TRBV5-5	ASSYDPGQWNTEAF
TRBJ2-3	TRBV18	ASSGPGTNTDTQY
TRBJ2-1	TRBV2	ASWRSSYNEQF
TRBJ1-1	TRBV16	ASSQSRGINTEAF
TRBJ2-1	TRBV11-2	ASSLIAYEQF
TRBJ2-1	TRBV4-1	ASKKTGGLDEQF
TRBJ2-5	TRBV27	ASSPTGKETQY
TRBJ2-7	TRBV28	ASSPPRQGVREQY
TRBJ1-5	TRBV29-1	SVTTGAKQPQH
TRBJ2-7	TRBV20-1	SADKSEQY
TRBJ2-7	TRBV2	ASRIAAAYEQY
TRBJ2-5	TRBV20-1	SAPVEGTQY
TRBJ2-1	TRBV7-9	ASSLEDRAGNEQF
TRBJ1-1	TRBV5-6	ASSRTVSNTEAF
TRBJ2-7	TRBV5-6	ASSLSLGTHEQY
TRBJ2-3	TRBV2	ARGTSGRASGTDTQY
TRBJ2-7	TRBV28	ASSTLLVLSSYEQY
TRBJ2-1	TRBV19	ASSPRTGDSYNEQF
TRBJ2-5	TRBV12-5	ASGLATSGGAWTQY
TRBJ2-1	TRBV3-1	ASSRAGYEQF
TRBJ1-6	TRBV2	ASSKGGAVGSPLH
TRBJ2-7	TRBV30	AWGDFSYEQY
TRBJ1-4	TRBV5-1	ASSLGQPDEKLF
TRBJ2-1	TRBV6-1	ASSSVGLYNEQF
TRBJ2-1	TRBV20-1	SARGNGAYNEQF
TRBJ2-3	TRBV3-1	ASSQDRGGVETDTQY
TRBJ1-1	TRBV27	ASSLSPDRVEAF
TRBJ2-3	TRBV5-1	ASSQRPPSGGVEDTQY
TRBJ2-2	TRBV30	AWSPRTGELF
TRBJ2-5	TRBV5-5	ASSQKGQPRTQY
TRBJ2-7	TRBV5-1	ASSSAGGADEQY
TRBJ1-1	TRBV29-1	SAAVDPNTEAF
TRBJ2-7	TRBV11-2	ASSLPTSPGHEQY
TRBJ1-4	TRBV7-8	ASSFDRGGEKLF
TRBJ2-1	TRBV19	ASSISGGEQF
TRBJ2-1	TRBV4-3	ASSQALAGMGNEQF
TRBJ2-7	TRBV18	ASSREGVAYEQY
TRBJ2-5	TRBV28	ASSFSPRAGGGVRETQY
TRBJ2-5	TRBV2	ASTPTGFGAQY
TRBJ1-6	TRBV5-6	ASSGRNRSSYNSPLH
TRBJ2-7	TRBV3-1	ASSQLGTYEQY
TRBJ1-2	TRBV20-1	SAIPRDDYGYT
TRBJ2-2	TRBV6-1	ASRRDISTGELF
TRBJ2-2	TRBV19	ASNTGATGELF
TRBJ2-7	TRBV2	ASSGDRAPGEQY
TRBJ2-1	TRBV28	ASRFTGGNEQF
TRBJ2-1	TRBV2	ASSGGGGNEQF
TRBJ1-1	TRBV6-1	ASSWTMNTEAF
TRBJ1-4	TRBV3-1	ASSPPAGGQEKLF
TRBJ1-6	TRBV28	ASRLTGGTLH
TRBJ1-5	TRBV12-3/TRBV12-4	ASSLQRGPQH
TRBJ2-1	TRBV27	ASSSWGDYNEQF
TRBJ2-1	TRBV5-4	ASSNSRANEQF
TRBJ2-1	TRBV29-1	SAGGARVWVQSAPQGNEQF
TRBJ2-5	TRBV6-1	ASSEARGTGWETQY